One sample yielded the 5 T cell receptor beta chains listed below, sequenced in a study of blood T cell repertoires in COVID-19. Profiled with immunoSEQ multiplex PCR; TCRdb holds only in-frame clones, not every one. The table shows about 220,000 clones, with 70% to 85% occurring only once. The sample was peripheral blood. All receptors derive from a man between 40 and 49 years old who had recovered from COVID-19.

The chain recombines TRBV7-6 with TRBJ2-1; 8 bases are shared with TRBD2. V gave up 3 bases and J gave up 7 bases; unmatched junction bases: 5. Germline CDR1 and CDR2: SGHVS and FNYEAQ. CDR3 size: 14 residues. CDR3 amino acids: CASSLGGGLNEQFF. In DNA, the CDR3 is TGTGCCAGCAGCTTGGGCGGGGGGTTGAATGAGCAGTTCTTC.

The CDR3 here is CASSFRDRGYGYTF. CDR3 nucleotides: TGTGCCAGCAGCTTCCGGGACAGGGGCTATGGCTACACCTTC. The chain has TRBV5-4 and TRBJ1-2; TRBD1 matches at 10 bases. This CDR3 is 14 amino acids long. Per the germline V gene, CDR1 is SGHNT and CDR2 is YYREEE (reference sequence). Losses at the gene ends were 2 bases for V and 4 bases for J; bases not matched to a gene: 2.

Of note for this clone: Other DNA sequences in the sample encode the same CDR3. The gene calls are TRBV5-1 and TRBJ2-1; 12 bases map to TRBD2. The CDR3 length is 15 residues. Losses at the gene ends were 0 bases for V and 6 bases for J; bases not matched to a gene: 1. CDR1 SGHRS and CDR2 YFSETQ come from the germline V gene. CDR3 in amino acids: CASSLGLAGVNEQFF. The CDR3 region has the DNA TGCGCCAGCAGCTTGGGACTAGCGGGAGTCAATGAGCAGTTCTTC.

The rearrangement links TRBV6-5 to TRBJ1-4; 7 nucleotides match TRBD1. This CDR3 has 15 residues. With 11 bases clipped from V and 0 bases from J, the junction kept 9 bases outside the gene matches. Per germline, CDR1 MNHEY and CDR2 SVGAGI. This chain's CDR3 is CAGTRTGSTNEKLFF. The CDR3 coding sequence is TGTGCCGGAACCCGGACAGGATCAACTAATGAAAAACTGTTTTTT.

This chain links TRBV2 with TRBJ2-7; D may be TRBD2 (6 bases). CDR3 size: 14 residues. Germline-derived CDR1 and CDR2 are SNHLY and FYNNEI. Trimming shortened V by 4 bases and J by 2 bases, and 12 bases separated the two germline ends. CDR3 sequence reads: CASSAGGNAYEQYF. CDR3 DNA sequence: TGTGCCAGCAGTGCCGGCGGGAACGCCTACGAGCAGTACTTC.